This TCR beta chain originates from a study of OX40 agonist ivuxolimab in advanced cancers. Overall study: Treatment of patients was with ivuxolimab, an agonistic anti-OX40 (CD134) antibody. Participants averaged 60 years of age (range about 23 to 90) and were around 80% male. Study-wide results and limits: Clonal expansion by week 6 occurred in CD4+ and CD8+ blood T cells (at 0.1 to 3.0 mg/kg).

The assay was immunoSEQ multiplex PCR, and TCRdb's table has in-frame clones only and misses some. The profile shows approximately 110,000 clones, 85% to 95% of them singletons. The V gene end was trimmed by 6 bases and the J gene end by 3 bases; junction bases not matched to a gene: 8. The CDR3 has 16 amino acids. Germline CDR1 MDHEN, CDR2 SYDVKM. Details on this clone: Its antigen remains unidentified.

The source material was CD4+ or CD8+ T cells sorted from blood, sampled in a trial of the OX40 agonist ivuxolimab. This clonotype was obtained from an adult with an advanced solid tumor such as melanoma, head and neck, liver or kidney cancer. The chain uses TRBV28 and TRBJ2-1; 10 bases are a match to TRBD2. As DNA, the CDR3 is TGTGCCAGCAGCACCCGACTAGCGGGCGACTACAATGAGCAGTTCTTC. It is translated as CASSTRLAGDYNEQFF.